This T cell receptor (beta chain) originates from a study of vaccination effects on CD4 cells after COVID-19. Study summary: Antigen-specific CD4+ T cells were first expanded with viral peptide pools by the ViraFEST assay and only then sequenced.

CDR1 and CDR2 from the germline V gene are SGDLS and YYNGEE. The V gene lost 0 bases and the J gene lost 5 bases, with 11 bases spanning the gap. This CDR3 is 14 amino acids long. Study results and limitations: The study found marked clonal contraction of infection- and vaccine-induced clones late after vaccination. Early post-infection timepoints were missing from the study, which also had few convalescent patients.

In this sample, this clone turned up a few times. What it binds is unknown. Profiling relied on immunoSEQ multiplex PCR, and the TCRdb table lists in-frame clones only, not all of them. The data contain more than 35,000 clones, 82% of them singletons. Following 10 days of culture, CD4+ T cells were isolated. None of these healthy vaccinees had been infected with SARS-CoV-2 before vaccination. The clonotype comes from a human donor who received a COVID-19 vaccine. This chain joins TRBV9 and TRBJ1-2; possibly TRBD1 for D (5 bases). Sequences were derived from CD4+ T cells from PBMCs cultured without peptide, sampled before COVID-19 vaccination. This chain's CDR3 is CASSVALGGYGYTF. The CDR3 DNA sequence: TGTGCCAGCAGCGTAGCTCTCGGGGGATATGGCTACACCTTC.